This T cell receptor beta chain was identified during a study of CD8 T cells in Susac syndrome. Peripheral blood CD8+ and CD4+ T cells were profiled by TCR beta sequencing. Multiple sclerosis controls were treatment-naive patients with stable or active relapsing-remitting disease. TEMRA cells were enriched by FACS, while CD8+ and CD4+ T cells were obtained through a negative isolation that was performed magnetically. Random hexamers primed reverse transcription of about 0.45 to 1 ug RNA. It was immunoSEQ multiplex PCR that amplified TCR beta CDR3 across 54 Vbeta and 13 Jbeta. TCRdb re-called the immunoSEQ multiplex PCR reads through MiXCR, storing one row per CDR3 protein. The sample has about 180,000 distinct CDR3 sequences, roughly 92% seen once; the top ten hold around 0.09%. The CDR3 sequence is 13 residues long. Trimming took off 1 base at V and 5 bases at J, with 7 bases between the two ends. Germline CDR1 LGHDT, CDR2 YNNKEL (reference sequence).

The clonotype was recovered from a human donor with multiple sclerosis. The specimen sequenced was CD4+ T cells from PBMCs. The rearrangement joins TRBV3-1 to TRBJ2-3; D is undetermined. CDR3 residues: CASSQGGRDTQYF. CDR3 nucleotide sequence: TGTGCCAGCAGCCAAGGTGGCAGAGATACGCAGTATTTT.